This note documents a single TCR beta chain sequence. The sample comes from a study of blood T cell repertoires in COVID-19. Study-level information: The study drew acute and convalescent COVID-19 samples from the United States, Italy and Spain. Sources were T cells, B-cell-depleted T cells, or PBMCs; the material itself was cDNA or gDNA.

Per the study methods: Reference gene primer amplification yielded estimated nucleated cell counts. TCRdb's table, derived via immunoSEQ multiplex PCR, lists solely in-frame clones and lacks some. That table furnishes V, J and clone size, whereas the DNA furnished D and trimming. The sample yields around 100,000 clones, roughly nine tenths seen once. Germline CDR1 reads MNHNS; CDR2 reads SASEGT. The V gene lost 2 bases and the J gene lost 2 bases, with 13 bases spanning the gap. This CDR3 contains 15 residues. The rearrangement links TRBV6-1 to TRBJ2-7; D perhaps matches TRBD1 (5 bases). The clonotype comes from a man aged 40-55 years with acute or convalescent COVID-19. Sequenced sample: peripheral blood. CDR3 sequence: CASSEQGPGTYEQYF. The CDR3 nucleotides are TGTGCCAGCAGTGAACAGGGCCCTGGGACCTACGAGCAGTACTTC.